The subject of this entry is one TCR beta chain. The antigen is not known. The sample belongs to a study of cytomegalovirus exposure and HLA in healthy donors. Study findings and constraints: In a later analysis, parvovirus B19, influenza, CMV and Epstein-Barr virus appeared linked to several top co-occurrence clusters. Analyses of presence and absence presupposed an approximately uniform sequencing depth across donors.

Use of 60 Vbeta and 13 Jbeta primers characterized the PCR. This table comes from immunoSEQ multiplex PCR, and its TCRdb copy is limited to in-frame clones, with some not included. The sample table sets out 100,000 to 150,000 clones. The sequencing sample was made of PBMCs. The TCR was taken from a man aged 25 to 40 in good health and CMV-seronegative.

CDR3 nucleotide sequence: TGTGCCAGGCAGTTAAAATTTTCCTATGGCTACACCTTC. Encoded protein: CARQLKFSYGYTF. The chain is built from TRBV19 and TRBJ1-2; D gene unclear. This CDR3 is 13 amino acids long. The ends were cut back, 9 bases at V and 4 bases at J, with 15 bases in the middle. Per germline, CDR1 LNHDA and CDR2 SQIVND (reference sequence).